The clone carrying this T cell receptor (beta chain) was seen a single time. Its antigen is undetermined. Compared with germline, one end of the junction differs, possibly owing to a read error. This sample is drawn from a study of cytomegalovirus exposure and HLA in healthy donors. Study conclusions and caveats: Compared with the roughly 700-donor mean, an Asian-associated ancestry cluster reportedly had fewer N-insertions, according to a later analysis. Reportedly, cytomegalovirus status was diagnosed with high sensitivity and specificity. Roughly even sequencing depth across donors was the assumption behind the presence/absence analyses.

The PCR employed 60 Vbeta primers together with 13 Jbeta primers. In the source study's methods: A later analysis counted 70 million to 85 million unique TCR beta chains, roughly 11 million shared. Some clones are missing from TCRdb's copy, which holds only in-frame ones; the method was immunoSEQ multiplex PCR. V, J and clone size are those of that table, while D and trimming were read from the DNA. The sample lists 200,000 or so clones, 78% seen once, with approximately 3.8% in the top ten. Germline-derived CDR1 and CDR2 are MDHEN and SYDVKM. The CDR3 runs 13 residues. Sequenced material: PBMCs. This rearrangement joins TRBV28 to TRBJ2-1; the match to TRBD2 covers 14 bases. The source of this sequence is a male donor in good health and CMV-seronegative. CDR3 sequence: CASRETGLAGEIF. The CDR3 DNA reads as TGTGCCAGCAGAGAAACGGGACTAGCGGGAGAAATCTTC.